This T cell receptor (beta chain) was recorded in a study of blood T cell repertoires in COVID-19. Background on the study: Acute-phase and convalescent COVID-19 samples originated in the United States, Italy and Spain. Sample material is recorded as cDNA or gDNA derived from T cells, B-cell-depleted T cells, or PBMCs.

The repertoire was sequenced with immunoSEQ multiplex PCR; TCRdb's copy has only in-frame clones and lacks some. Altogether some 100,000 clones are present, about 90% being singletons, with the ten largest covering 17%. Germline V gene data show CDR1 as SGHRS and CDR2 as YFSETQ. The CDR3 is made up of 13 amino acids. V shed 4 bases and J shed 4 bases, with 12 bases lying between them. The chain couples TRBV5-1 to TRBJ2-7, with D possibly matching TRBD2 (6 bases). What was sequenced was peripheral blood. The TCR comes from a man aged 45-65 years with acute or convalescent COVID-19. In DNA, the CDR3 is TGCGCCAGCAGCCTGGCGGGGAATTACGAGCAGTACTTC. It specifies CASSLAGNYEQYF.